A single TCR beta chain is shown here with its context. This clonotype was seen many times. Its binding antigen is unknown. Base qualities are missing; no much larger clone stands one base away. Trimming takes 3 bases from V and 2 bases from J, and the germline ends sit 8 bases apart. CDR1 and CDR2 are drawn from the germline V gene: ENHRY, SYGVKD. CDR3 length: 13 amino acids, cysteine to phenylalanine. The entry retains the CDR3 DNA only, 39 bases that are in frame from base 1. Interpreted using the paper, the treatment or condition label stands for: live attenuated yellow fever vaccine strain. PBMCs were isolated from peripheral blood using a standard Ficoll-Paque protocol. Dynabeads CD4 and CD8 positive selection kits were used to isolate CD4 and CD8 T-cell fractions. TriZol was used to extract RNA from bulk PBMCs, CD4 and CD8 fractions, and dextramer-positive and dextramer-negative fractions. Synthesis of TCR cDNA relied on 5'RACE template switching, a step that introduced a universal primer site along with unique molecular identifiers. Priming for cDNA synthesis came from both the TCR alpha and TCR beta constant segments. Two PCR steps were used to amplify libraries, with sample barcodes and sequencing adapters being added in the second step. Libraries were sequenced on Illumina HiSeq 2500 (2x100 bp) or NovaSeq (2x150 bp). In the paper's pipeline: Reads were demultiplexed and collapsed into UMI consensus sequences with MIGEC, and V(D)J alignment was performed with MiXCR. Clonotypes responding to the vaccine were identified with edgeR on replicate PBMC samples, with the criteria of FDR below 0.01 and a log2 fold change above 5 up to day 15. CD4 or CD8 identity was assigned to each bulk clonotype according to whether the clonotype was present at higher abundance in the sequenced CD4 repertoire or the sequenced CD8 repertoire. TCRdb reanalyzed the raw reads on its own, using fastp at Q25 for trimming and MiXCR for clone calling, and kept in-frame beta chains. Rows with one shared CDR3 protein collapse into an entry with the most common genes and DNA. These V and J calls rely on TCRdb rather than the paper's analysis. The sample table shows about 29,000 distinct CDR3 sequences, and about 4.7% are seen once. About 40% of the sample is held by the ten biggest clonotypes.

The data stem from a study of T cells after yellow fever vaccination (dated by TCRdb to the late 2010s). In the study overall: The SMART-Seq v4 Ultra Low Input RNA kit was used to prepare libraries from fractions with low cell numbers. Bulk TCR alpha and beta repertoires were sequenced longitudinally to track T-cell clones before and after primary and booster YFV17D yellow fever vaccination. Blood samples were taken at several timepoints before and after primary and secondary immunization, and bulk PBMC replicates and cell subsets were isolated. Two healthy male donors made up the cohort, one aged 18 to 29 years and the other aged 30 to 39 years. What the work shows at the level of the full study, not this receptor alone: A small fraction of clonotypes showed up in both the CD4 and CD8 compartments, probably as a result of convergent recombination. The secondary T-cell response was found to be weaker but faster than the primary response, with a peak reached on day 5 rather than on day 15. Computational filtering was needed because FACS-sorted repertoires could contain abundant contaminating clonotypes from the bulk population. Most clones expanded after primary vaccination were re-detected after the booster (almost 98% of CD4 and more than 70% of CD8), suggesting broad memory maintenance. Only a couple of donors were included in the study, so the extent to which the findings can be generalized is limited.

This clonotype originated in a young man who received the YFV17D yellow fever vaccine. The rearranged chain carries TRBV10-3 and TRBJ2-7; the D segment could be TRBD1, given 5 matching bases. The source material was CD8+ T cells sorted from PBMCs, sampled 10 days after the yellow fever booster vaccination. The nucleotides read TGTGCCATCAGTGAAGGGGCCGCCTACGAGCAGTACTTC. It codes for CAISEGAAYEQYF.